This TCR beta chain was sequenced during a study of T cell changes during pregnancy in multiple sclerosis. V dropped 5 bases and J dropped 7 bases, with 18 bases sitting between them. CDR1 is SGHDT, CDR2 YYEEEE, per germline. This CDR3 has 14 residues. Clones were read by immunoSEQ multiplex PCR, and TCRdb kept only the in-frame ones, dropping some. The table records 25,000 to 30,000 clones, about nine tenths of them present only once. The V call is TRBV5-6, the J call TRBJ2-5; tentative D call: TRBD1 (6 bases). This receptor was taken from a female donor in good health, enrolled as a control in a pregnancy study. The sequenced sample was CD4+ T cells from peripheral blood mononuclear cells, obtained in the first trimester of pregnancy. CDR3 DNA: TGTGCCAGCAGTAACCGGGCCCAAGGGGGGACCCAGTACTTC. It translates to CASSNRAQGGTQYF.